Below are 9 T cell receptor beta chains sequenced from a single sample in a study of shared clonotypes between healthy human individuals (dated by TCRdb to 2019 to 2021). The protocol used for the library was the immunoSEQ multiplex PCR assay. TCRdb limited this immuneACCESS table to in-frame rearrangements with V and J called. A share of clones is missing; checked studies link under half to unresolved V genes, and the rest is unexplained. The sample table holds roughly 1,500,000 clones, of which approximately 98% were seen once. The top ten hold about 0.42% of the sample. Material: naive CD4+ T cells sorted from blood. According to the study, the label for this sample's cell subset or site signals: CD45RA+ positively selected. Source of these receptors: a man aged 25 to 40 in good health.

The chain joins TRBV7-6 to TRBJ2-2, with D tentatively TRBD2 (7 bases). CDR1 and CDR2 from the germline V gene are SGHVS and FNYEAQ. The CDR3 has 17 amino acids. Deletions cut 5 bases from V and 2 bases from J, with 18 bases between. DNA of the CDR3: TGTGCCAGCAGCCCAAGGGGGGGAGCGGGAAACACCGGGGAGCTGTTTTTT. This gives the protein CASSPRGGAGNTGELFF.

The J gene is TRBJ2-7, the V gene TRBV7-6; D is unclear. Trimming removed 3 bases from V and 4 bases from J, with 13 bases in between. From germline, CDR1 is SGHVS and CDR2 FNYEAQ. The CDR3 has 14 amino acids. Here the CDR3 DNA reads TGTGCCAGCAGCTTCACATCGAAAGGGTACGAGCAGTACTTC. Amino acids: CASSFTSKGYEQYF.

The chain uses TRBV29-1 and TRBJ1-2, with TRBD1 matching 9 bases. Trimming took 7 bases from V and 0 from J; bases not matched to a gene: 15. Germline V lookup: CDR1 SQVTM, CDR2 ANQGSEA. This CDR3 region has 17 residues. CDR3 nucleotide sequence: TGCAGCGCCCTCGATGAGGACAGGGGCGAAGCTAACTATGGCTACACCTTC. It encodes CSALDEDRGEANYGYTF.

The chain is built from TRBV7-5 and TRBJ1-2. TRBV7-5 is deemed a pseudogene. The CDR3 length is 14 residues. The CDR3 region has the DNA TGTGTCAGAAGCTTAGATAGAGGGTTCGGGGGCTACACCTTC. It is translated as CVRSLDRGFGGYTF.

This chain links TRBV5-8 with TRBJ1-5, with D perhaps TRBD1 (5 bases). This CDR3 region has 15 residues. Germline lookup yields CDR1 SGHTS and CDR2 YDEGEE. Trimming took 4 bases from V and 4 from J, leaving 15 bases between them. The CDR3 bases are TGTGCCAGCAGCAACAAGCTTTCAGGGAATCAGCCCCAGCATTTT. It encodes CASSNKLSGNQPQHF.

This sequence joins TRBV28 and TRBJ1-1; D gene uncertain. There are 13 residues in the CDR3. Germline assignment: CDR1 MDHEN and CDR2 SYDVKM. V shed 7 bases and J shed 5 bases, with 14 bases lying between them. The CDR3 spells CASTHKPATEAFF. CDR3 nucleotides: TGTGCCAGCACCCACAAACCCGCGACTGAAGCTTTCTTT. Full variable domain (missing parts from reference TRBV28 and TRBJ1-1): DVKVTQSSRYLVKRTGEKVFLECVQDMDHENMFWYRQDPGLGLRLIYFSYDVKMKEKGDIPEGYSVSREKKERFSLILESASTNQTSMYLCASTHKPATEAFFGQGTRLTVV.

Concerning this clone: This sample includes further DNA sequences coding for the same CDR3. The rearrangement joins TRBV9 to TRBJ2-3; no firm D call. The CDR3 is made up of 14 amino acids. The V end was cut by 0 bases, the J end by 2 bases, with 7 bases between. CDR1 SGDLS and CDR2 YYNGEE come from the germline V gene. The CDR3 DNA reads as TGTGCCAGCAGCGTAGTGGCACTCACAGATACGCAGTATTTT. This gives the protein CASSVVALTDTQYF. The full variable domain, rest sourced from reference TRBV9 and TRBJ2-3, is DSGVTQTPKHLITATGQRVTLRCSPRSGDLSVYWYQQSLDQGLQFLIQYYNGEERAKGNILERFSAQQFPDLHSELNLSSLELGDSALYFCASSVVALTDTQYFGPGTRLTVL.

The gene calls are TRBV19 and TRBJ2-7; TRBD2 matches 14 bases. V shed 4 bases and J 4 bases; nucleotides not matched to a gene: 15. Germline-derived CDR1 and CDR2 are LNHDA and SQIVND (reference sequence). The CDR3 spans 19 residues. The CDR3 DNA reads TGTGCCAGTAGTACCTCCGGGACCTACGGACTAGCGGGAGGATACGAGCAGTACTTC. As protein: CASSTSGTYGLAGGYEQYF.

The chain couples TRBV15 to TRBJ1-5; D gene unclear. The V end was cut by 0 bases, the J end by 6 bases, with 0 bases between. CDR1 and CDR2 (germline): LNHNV, YYDKDF (reference sequence). The CDR3 is made up of 11 amino acids. CDR3 residues: CATSRDQPQHF. The CDR3 coding sequence is TGTGCCACCAGCAGAGATCAGCCCCAGCATTTT.